This T cell receptor beta chain was observed in a study of T-cell reconstitution after alpha-beta-depleted transplantation in children. General study findings and limits: Fresh T-cell production supplied most of the T-cell counts and diversity seen one year after transplant. Approximately two months post-transplant, alpha-beta T cells reportedly originated from several hundred expanded graft clones. Surviving thymic progenitors and recipient T cells were the source of high TCRbeta diversity at day 60 in some patients.

Unique molecular identifiers were built into the TCRbeta library. TCRdb re-called the PCR reads through MiXCR, storing one row per CDR3 protein. The repertoire includes approximately 190,000 distinct CDR3 sequences, 8.4% of them detected once, and roughly 35% sits in the top ten. Comments on this clonotype: The antigen remains undetermined.

The V gene end was trimmed by 6 bases and the J gene end by 3 bases; junction bases not matched to a gene: 13. The length of the CDR3 is 19 residues. Per germline, CDR1 SGHDN and CDR2 FVKESK. The source is a male patient aged 2-9 years who had a stem cell transplant for acute myeloid leukemia, so the T cells may come from the graft donor. The chain uses TRBV14 and TRBJ2-1; TRBD2 matches 14 bases. This material consisted of PBMCs, mostly from graft donor cells, taken 360 days after TCRalphabeta/CD19-depleted stem cell transplant. CDR3 DNA sequence: TGTGCCAGCAGTGAGACCGGGACTAGCGGGGGCCAGCACTACAATGAGCAGTTCTTC. It translates to CASSETGTSGGQHYNEQFF.